The 21 T cell receptor beta chains listed next were all sequenced from one sample in a study of Ad26.COV2.S vaccination and SARS-CoV-2 variants. Treatment reported: roughly 18 received Ad26.COV2.S at low or high dose, single or two shots; about 5 received placebo; per-sample allocation not given. At day 63 after the first vaccine or placebo injection, samples were drawn. The assay was immunoSEQ multiplex PCR, and TCRdb's table has in-frame clones only and misses some. The sample shows around 270,000 clones, roughly 87% of them seen only once. This specimen was peripheral blood, taken in a trial of Ad26.COV2.S vaccine versus placebo. Source of these receptors: a person aged 18-65 years who received the Ad26.COV2.S COVID-19 vaccine or a placebo.

This rearrangement joins TRBV7-8 to TRBJ1-4, with D hard to call. Germline CDR1 is SGHVS and CDR2 is FQNEAQ. This CDR3 contains 15 residues. The V end was cut by 1 base, the J end by 4 bases, with 10 bases between. The CDR3 spells CASSLGLQLNEKLFF. The CDR3 DNA reads TGTGCCAGCAGCTTAGGATTACAGCTTAATGAAAAACTGTTTTTT.

The chain links TRBV18 to TRBJ1-5; D uncertain. Trimming took 6 bases from V and 0 from J, leaving 6 bases between them. Per the germline V gene, CDR1 is KGHSH and CDR2 is LQKENI. CDR3 length: 13 amino acids. CDR3 protein: CASSWDSNQPQHF. CDR3 nucleotide sequence: TGTGCCAGCTCCTGGGATAGCAATCAGCCCCAGCATTTT.

Many counts were recorded for this clone. This chain links TRBV6-2 or TRBV6-3 with TRBJ2-7, with TRBD1 as a possible D gene (7 bases). CDR3 length equals 15 residues. Per germline, CDR1 MNHEY and CDR2 SVGEGT. Trimming shortened V by 0 bases and J by 5 bases, and 14 bases separated the two germline ends. The CDR3 nucleotides read TGTGCCAGCAGTTACTCGGGGCAGGGGGGCGACGAGCAGTACGTC. It translates to CASSYSGQGGDEQYV.

The chain uses TRBV5-6 and TRBJ1-6; 8 bases are shared with TRBD1. Trimming at V came to 3 bases and at J to 10 bases, leaving 9 bases not matched to a gene. The CDR3 sequence is 15 residues long. From germline, CDR1 is SGHDT and CDR2 YYEEEE. For the CDR3, the DNA is TGTGCCAGCAGCTACCAGGGGGCTCTGAGGTCACCCCTCCACTTT. This encodes CASSYQGALRSPLHF.

DNA of the CDR3: TGTGCCAGCAGTTTATCACGTGGGGCCTATGAGCAGTTCTTC. This codes for CASSLSRGAYEQFF. This chain links TRBV27 with TRBJ2-1; tentative D call: TRBD1 (5 bases). Trimming pared 0 bases from V and 8 bases from J, leaving 11 bases between. Germline CDR1 MNHEY, CDR2 SMNVEV (reference sequence). The CDR3 consists of 14 residues.

The chain is built from TRBV15 and TRBJ2-4; D gene uncertain. V was clipped by 0 bases and J by 0 bases, with 6 bases between them. The CDR3 covers 15 residues. Germline CDR1 reads LNHNV; CDR2 reads YYDKDF (reference sequence). In nucleotides, the CDR3 is TGTGCCACCAGCAGAGATGGCCCAGCCAAAAACATTCAGTACTTC. Amino acid sequence: CATSRDGPAKNIQYF.

This clone was observed once. The V and J genes are TRBV3-1 (or the pseudogene TRBV3-2) and TRBJ1-1; no clear D. The CDR3 totals 12 residues. V dropped 0 bases and J dropped 7 bases, with 6 bases sitting between them. Germline-derived CDR1 and CDR2 are LGHDT and YNNKEL (reference sequence). DNA of the CDR3: TGTGCCAGCAGCCAAGAGGCTAGTGAAGCTTTCTTT. Its translation is CASSQEASEAFF.

A remark on this clone: In the same sample, other DNA sequences code for this CDR3. This sequence joins TRBV19 and TRBJ1-2, with TRBD1 as a possible D gene (5 bases). The CDR3 spans 13 residues. V was trimmed by 1 base and J by 3 bases, leaving 6 bases between them. CDR1 is LNHDA, CDR2 SQIVND, per germline (reference sequence). DNA of the CDR3: TGTGCCAGTAGTATAGCGGGGGACTATGGCTACACCTTC. Its translation is CASSIAGDYGYTF.

The chain recombines TRBV4-1 with TRBJ1-6; 7 bases map to TRBD1. Germline lookup yields CDR1 MGHRA and CDR2 YSYEKL. The CDR3 totals 14 residues. The V segment lost 1 base and the J segment 12 bases; nucleotides outside the gene matches: 6. CDR3 bases: TGCGCCAGCAGCCAAGGCGACAGGGTCGAACCCCTCCACTTT. It codes for CASSQGDRVEPLHF.

The chain carries TRBV6-5 and TRBJ2-4, with 8 nucleotides matching TRBD1. This CDR3 spans 16 amino acids. J was trimmed by 0 bases and V by 2 bases; bases with no gene match: 3. Germline assignment: CDR1 MNHEY and CDR2 SVGAGI. In DNA form, the CDR3 reads TGTGCCAGCAGTTACGGACAGGGTCTAGCCAAAAACATTCAGTACTTC. Translated, it gives CASSYGQGLAKNIQYF.

This clone was observed a handful of times. V and J are TRBV27 and TRBJ2-5, with unresolved D. Trimming left V 0 bases short and J 4 bases short, with 6 bases between. CDR3 length: 13 residues. Per germline, CDR1 MNHEY and CDR2 SMNVEV (reference sequence). The CDR3 region is CASSLSARETQYF. DNA of the CDR3: TGTGCCAGCAGTTTATCCGCCAGAGAGACCCAGTACTTC.

The rearrangement uses TRBV9 and TRBJ2-2; no clear D gene. Trimming left V 4 bases short and J 3 bases short, with 16 bases between. CDR3 length: 16 amino acids. Germline CDR1 and CDR2: SGDLS and YYNGEE. In DNA, the CDR3 is TGTGCCAGCAGCTTACGCCCTAATCTGGACACCGGGGAGCTGTTTTTT. This sequence encodes CASSLRPNLDTGELFF.

J is TRBJ2-4 and V is TRBV7-2; D is unresolved. V shed 0 bases and J shed 6 bases, with 12 bases lying between them. This CDR3 is 15 amino acids long. CDR1 and CDR2 from the germline V gene are SGHTA and FQGNSA. The CDR3 region is CASSLADRLVNIQYF. The CDR3 coding sequence is TGTGCCAGCAGCTTAGCGGACCGCCTGGTAAACATTCAGTACTTC.

The chain is built from TRBV7-6 and TRBJ1-1, with D possibly being TRBD1 (6 bases). The length of the CDR3 is 15 residues. Deletions cut 1 base from V and 1 base from J, with 10 bases between. The germline CDR1 and CDR2 sequences are SGHVS and FNYEAQ. CDR3 region: CASSLGGGTNTEAFF. DNA of the CDR3: TGTGCCAGCAGCTTAGGAGGGGGTACGAACACTGAAGCTTTCTTT.

The chain has TRBV4-2 and TRBJ2-2; possibly TRBD1 for D (5 bases). Between the trimmed V and J ends, which lost 0 bases and 13 bases, there was a span of 18 bases. In germline, CDR1 is LGHNA, CDR2 YNFKEQ. This CDR3 has 15 residues. The CDR3 DNA reads TGTGCCAGCAGCCAAGATCTAGGGTCCCAGGGCGCGCTGTTTTTT. Translating gives CASSQDLGSQGALFF.

J is TRBJ1-2 and V is TRBV6-1; weak D call: TRBD1 (6 bases). The ends were cut back, 2 bases at V and 2 bases at J, with 12 bases in the middle. This CDR3 has 15 amino acids. CDR1 is MNHNS and CDR2 is SASEGT in the germline V gene. The CDR3 nucleotides are TGTGCCAGCAGTGAAAACGGAGGGGGGAACTATGGCTACACCTTC. Protein product: CASSENGGGNYGYTF.

The CDR3 reads CASSYHSGTQYF. The DNA of the CDR3 is TGTGCCAGCAGCTATCACTCGGGTACGCAGTATTTT. This sequence joins TRBV7-9 and TRBJ2-3, with no clear D. Germline V gene data show CDR1 as SEHNR and CDR2 as FQNEAQ (reference sequence). The CDR3 covers 12 residues. Trimming pared 4 bases from V and 8 bases from J, leaving 10 bases between. Complete variable domain (other parts from reference TRBV7-9 and TRBJ2-3): DTGVSQNPRHKITKRGQNVTFRCDPISEHNRLYWYRQTLGQGPEFLTYFQNEAQLEKSRLLSDRFSAERPKGSFSTLEIQRTEQGDSAMYLCASSYHSGTQYFGPGTRLTVL.

The rearrangement uses TRBV30 and TRBJ1-6, with D unclear. CDR1 and CDR2 from the germline V gene are GTSNPN and SVGIG (reference sequence). Trimming stripped 7 bases from V and 7 bases from J, with 17 bases between. The CDR3 covers 14 residues. The DNA of the CDR3 is TGTGCCTTAACCATCCATGGCGGAAATTCACCCCTCCACTTT. Amino acid sequence: CALTIHGGNSPLHF.

The chain links TRBV19 to TRBJ2-2; D is unclear. Germline lookup yields CDR1 LNHDA and CDR2 SQIVND (reference sequence). The CDR3 totals 14 residues. The V end was cut by 1 base, the J end by 4 bases, with 7 bases between. The CDR3 DNA reads as TGTGCCAGTAGTATAGGACACCCCACCGGGGAGCTGTTTTTT. Its protein product is CASSIGHPTGELFF.

The rearrangement links TRBV25-1 to TRBJ2-2, with 9 bases that match TRBD1. CDR3 size: 17 residues. V lost 1 base, J lost 7 bases, and 10 bases stayed unmatched. Germline V gene data show CDR1 as MGHDK and CDR2 as SYGVNS. In nucleotides, the CDR3 is TGTGCCAGCAGTGAATGGGGAGGGACAGGGAGGATCGGGGAGCTGTTTTTT. Protein sequence: CASSEWGGTGRIGELFF. Full variable domain (outside the CDR3, taken from reference TRBV25-1 and TRBJ2-2): EADIYQTPRYLVIGTGKKITLECSQTMGHDKMYWYQQDPGMELHLIHYSYGVNSTEKGDLSSESTVSRIRTEHFPLTLESARPSHTSQYLCASSEWGGTGRIGELFFGEGSRLTVL.

The chain recombines TRBV18 with TRBJ2-3; tentative D call: TRBD2 (5 bases). In germline, CDR1 is KGHSH, CDR2 LQKENI. Trimming took 6 bases from V and 2 from J, leaving 18 bases between them. The CDR3 loop spans 16 amino acids. CDR3 residues: CASSPSSLAFTDTQYF. CDR3 coding DNA: TGTGCCAGCTCCCCTTCAAGCCTAGCTTTCACAGATACGCAGTATTTT. Supplemented by reference TRBV18 and TRBJ2-3, the full variable domain reads NAGVMQNPRHLVRRRGQEARLRCSPMKGHSHVYWYRQLPEEGLKFMVYLQKENIIDESGMPKERFSAEFPKEGPSILRIQQVVRGDSAAYFCASSPSSLAFTDTQYFGPGTRLTVL.